These 23 T cell receptor beta chains share one sample of origin, sequenced in a study of PD-L1 blockade in urothelial cancer. Only in-frame clones appear in the TCRdb table, and some are missing; sequencing was by immunoSEQ multiplex PCR. The table shows 37,000 or so clones, with 70% to 85% occurring only once. The sample here was PBMCs, taken around atezolizumab (anti-PD-L1) treatment. These TCRs come from a man aged 55 to 70 with urothelial cancer.

The chain joins TRBV21-1 to TRBJ2-1; TRBD1 is the table's D call and was not checked against the DNA. TRBV21-1 is noted as a pseudogene. This CDR3 comprises 10 residues. This CDR3 reads CASSKRQEFF. CDR3 bases: TGTGCCAGCAGCAAAAGACAGGAGTTCTTC.

Here the CDR3 reads CASSTIPWRGHQETQYF. In DNA, the CDR3 is TGTGCCAGCAGTACCATACCATGGAGGGGGCACCAAGAGACCCAGTACTTC. This sequence joins TRBV28 and TRBJ2-5; D possibly corresponds to TRBD1 (7 bases). Trimming took off 5 bases at V and 0 bases at J, with 19 bases between the two ends. In germline, CDR1 is MDHEN, CDR2 SYDVKM. This CDR3 spans 17 amino acids.

The chain has TRBV6-6 and TRBJ1-4; D unclear. CDR1 MNHNY and CDR2 SVGAGI come from the germline V gene (reference sequence). Trimming took 6 bases from V and 5 from J, leaving 10 bases between them. The CDR3 runs to 13 residues. The CDR3 here is CASSPGLNEKLFF. For the CDR3, the DNA is TGTGCCAGCAGCCCTGGACTGAATGAAAAACTGTTTTTT.

The rearrangement uses TRBV10-2 and TRBJ1-5; 10 nucleotides align to TRBD1. The CDR3 covers 15 residues. V shed 3 bases and J 11 bases; nucleotides not matched to a gene: 10. The V gene's germline CDR1 is WSHSY and CDR2 SAAADI. CDR3 loop: CASSDTGTGDAAQHF. The CDR3 bases are TGCGCCAGCAGTGATACCGGGACAGGGGACGCGGCCCAGCATTTT.

The J gene is TRBJ2-4, the V gene TRBV27; maybe TRBD1 (6 bases). Trimming took off 6 bases at V and 2 bases at J, with 11 bases between the two ends. CDR3 length: 14 amino acids. Germline CDR1 and CDR2: MNHEY and SMNVEV (reference sequence). The CDR3 DNA reads as TGTGCCAGCAGCGTAAGGGGGTCCAAAAACATTCAGTACTTC. It codes for CASSVRGSKNIQYF.

This chain connects TRBV6-6 to TRBJ1-6; D remains ambiguous. Per germline, CDR1 MNHNY and CDR2 SVGAGI (reference sequence). The V gene lost 6 bases and the J gene lost 13 bases, with 16 bases spanning the gap. CDR3 length: 13 amino acids. This CDR3 reads CASSSTPTRPLHF. CDR3 nucleotide sequence: TGTGCCAGCAGCTCGACCCCTACTAGGCCCCTCCACTTT.

CDR3 sequence: CASRLPYNEQFF. As DNA, the CDR3 is TGTGCCAGCAGGCTACCCTACAATGAGCAGTTCTTC. The rearrangement links TRBV6-1 to TRBJ2-1; D is unclear. Trimming took 6 bases from V and 2 from J, leaving 5 bases between them. This CDR3 is 12 amino acids long. Germline loops: CDR1 MNHNS, CDR2 SASEGT.

The gene calls are TRBV5-1 and TRBJ1-2; 12 nucleotides agree with TRBD1. Per the germline V gene, CDR1 is SGHRS and CDR2 is YFSETQ. The CDR3 consists of 14 residues. Trimming took 3 bases from V and 7 from J; bases not matched to a gene: 4. The CDR3: CASSSGTGGGGYTF. CDR3 nucleotide sequence: TGCGCCAGCAGCTCAGGGACAGGGGGCGGTGGCTACACCTTC.

The table lists this clone with a count of one. Other DNA sequences in the same sample also yield this CDR3. The chain links TRBV28 to TRBJ2-7; 7 bases map to TRBD2. The V gene's germline CDR1 is MDHEN and CDR2 SYDVKM. Trimming took 6 bases from V and 4 from J; bases not matched to a gene: 3. This CDR3 contains 12 residues. CDR3: CASSLGGYEQYF. CDR3 coding DNA: TGTGCCAGCAGCCTGGGGGGGTACGAGCAGTACTTC. Based on the CDR3 plus reference TRBV28 and TRBJ2-7, the full variable domain is DVKVTQSSRYLVKRTGEKVFLECVQDMDHENMFWYRQDPGLGLRLIYFSYDVKMKEKGDIPEGYSVSREKKERFSLILESASTNQTSMYLCASSLGGYEQYFGPGTRLTVT.

The chain has TRBV6-1 and TRBJ1-2, with D perhaps matching TRBD1 (5 bases). V was clipped by 0 bases and J by 2 bases, with 13 bases between them. CDR1 MNHNS and CDR2 SASEGT come from the germline V gene. The CDR3 runs 16 residues. CDR3 amino acids: CASSEALQTANYGYTF. The CDR3 DNA reads as TGTGCCAGCAGTGAAGCGCTTCAGACAGCCAACTATGGCTACACCTTC.

The genes are TRBV6-5 and TRBJ1-1; D remains unclear. The V and J ends lost 0 bases and 8 bases respectively, with 10 bases between them. CDR1 is MNHEY and CDR2 is SVGAGI in the germline V gene. The CDR3 is made up of 13 amino acids. The CDR3: CASSYSIKQEAFF. CDR3 nucleotide sequence: TGTGCCAGCAGTTACTCGATTAAACAAGAAGCTTTCTTT.

The chain is built from TRBV4-2 and TRBJ2-5; 11 bases align to TRBD1. This CDR3 is 17 amino acids long. The ends lost 3 bases at V and 2 bases at J; junction bases unmatched: 8. Germline V CDR1 and CDR2: LGHNA, YNFKEQ. In nucleotides, the CDR3 is TGTGCCAGCAGCCAGCCCGGACAGGGGGCTCAACAAGAGACCCAGTACTTC. Translation: CASSQPGQGAQQETQYF.

The rearrangement joins TRBV5-1 to TRBJ2-7, with D unresolved. Germline V gene sequence: CDR1 SGHRS, CDR2 YFSETQ. V lost 3 bases to trimming and J lost 3 bases, with 10 bases between them. This CDR3 comprises 13 residues. The CDR3 DNA is TGCGCCAGCAGCTCAATACCACTCTACGAGCAGTACTTC. Translated, it gives CASSSIPLYEQYF.

This sequence joins TRBV15 and TRBJ1-5, with D perhaps matching TRBD1 (6 bases). Per the germline V gene, CDR1 is LNHNV and CDR2 is YYDKDF (reference sequence). The CDR3 has 15 amino acids. V lost 8 bases and J 0 bases, leaving 14 bases between the germline ends. The CDR3 is CATAQGIGSNQPQHF. CDR3 nucleotide sequence: TGTGCCACCGCACAGGGAATTGGTAGCAATCAGCCCCAGCATTTT.

The genes are TRBV28 and TRBJ2-4; maybe TRBD1 (5 bases). There are 14 residues in the CDR3. Germline values: CDR1 MDHEN, CDR2 SYDVKM. Trimming took 1 base from V and 12 from J, leaving 16 bases between them. The CDR3 nucleotides read TGTGCCAGCAGTTTATCGGACATTCGACGTAATCAGTACTTC. Its translation: CASSLSDIRRNQYF.

V gene TRBV5-1 combines with J gene TRBJ1-2; 7 nucleotides align to TRBD1. The CDR3 consists of 16 residues. CDR1 and CDR2 (germline): SGHRS, YFSETQ. V lost 4 bases to trimming and J lost 4 bases; unmatched junction nucleotides: 13. The CDR3 spells CASSRDSSDPLYGYTF. The CDR3 bases are TGCGCCAGCAGCCGGGACAGCTCAGACCCCCTCTATGGCTACACCTTC.

V gene TRBV28 combines with J gene TRBJ2-7, with 9 bases lining up with TRBD1. With 6 bases clipped from V and 9 bases from J, the junction kept 15 bases outside the gene matches. The CDR3 is made up of 15 amino acids. Germline-derived CDR1 and CDR2 are MDHEN and SYDVKM. Here the CDR3 DNA reads TGTGCCAGCAGGTCACCCGGGACAGGGTCCGGTGGGCAGTACTTC. It specifies CASRSPGTGSGGQYF.

V is TRBV4-2 and J is TRBJ2-5; D perhaps matches TRBD2 (6 bases). V lost 0 bases and J lost 7, with 15 bases in between. CDR3 length: 15 amino acids. CDR1 is LGHNA, CDR2 YNFKEQ, per germline. The CDR3 region is CASSQDGGLEGTQYF. CDR3 in DNA: TGTGCCAGCAGCCAAGACGGCGGATTGGAGGGGACCCAGTACTTC.

The chain carries TRBV9 and TRBJ2-2, with D unresolved. There are 15 residues in the CDR3. Germline assignment: CDR1 SGDLS and CDR2 YYNGEE. V lost 0 bases to trimming and J lost 1 base, with 7 bases between them. The CDR3 DNA reads TGTGCCAGCAGCGTAGGGGCCGGGAACACCGGGGAGCTGTTTTTT. Amino acid sequence: CASSVGAGNTGELFF.

The genes are TRBV30 and TRBJ2-5; TRBD2 might be the D (5 bases). The CDR3 is 14 residues long. Per germline, CDR1 GTSNPN and CDR2 SVGIG (reference sequence). The ends were cut back, 2 bases at V and 2 bases at J, with 12 bases in the middle. The CDR3 DNA sequence: TGTGCCTGGAGTTTGAAGCGGATACAAGAGACCCAGTACTTC. This gives the protein CAWSLKRIQETQYF.

The genes are TRBV9 and TRBJ1-3; D may be TRBD1 (5 bases). The CDR3 covers 18 residues. V dropped 3 bases and J dropped 0 bases, with 19 bases sitting between them. CDR1 and CDR2 (germline): SGDLS, YYNGEE. CDR3 sequence reads: CASSGGETSHFSGNTIYF. The CDR3, as DNA: TGTGCCAGCAGCGGGGGGGAAACTTCTCATTTCTCTGGAAACACCATATATTTT.

V usage is TRBV2 and J usage is TRBJ2-5; TRBD1 is a possible D gene (6 bases). V was clipped by 6 bases and J by 1 base, with 12 bases between them. CDR1 and CDR2 from the germline V gene are SNHLY and FYNNEI. The CDR3 is 14 residues long. CDR3 in amino acids: CASRGVTGQETQYF. CDR3 nucleotides: TGTGCCAGCAGGGGCGTGACAGGCCAAGAGACCCAGTACTTC.

This clone was counted a few times. The J gene is TRBJ2-7, the V gene TRBV27; 9 bases are a match to TRBD1. The V segment lost 3 bases and the J segment 5 bases; nucleotides outside the gene matches: 11. The germline gives CDR1 MNHEY, CDR2 SMNVEV (reference sequence). This CDR3 has 16 amino acids. The CDR3 is CASSLTGTGHPDEQYF. As DNA, the CDR3 is TGTGCCAGCAGTTTGACCGGGACAGGGCACCCCGACGAGCAGTACTTC.